The clone carrying this TCR beta chain was seen only a few times. Its antigen is unidentified. The data stem from a study of regulatory T cells in long-lasting Graves disease. Building the TCR beta libraries relied on iRepertoire HTBI primers, and CDR3 regions underwent Arm-PCR. MiXCR, run by TCRdb on the multiplex PCR reads, gives a single entry per CDR3 protein. The data show under 450,000 distinct CDR3 sequences, roughly 15% seen once. As for time point: newly diagnosed GD, antithyroid drugs for less than 3 months. The TCR library was made from RNA that had been extracted from PBMCs in TRIzol. Germline V CDR1 and CDR2: SGHVS, FQNEAQ. The CDR3 is 13 amino acids. The germline V and J ends were trimmed by 2 bases and 6 bases, with 8 bases remaining between them. Study-wide findings and caveats: Persistent disease showed a preference for TRBV28, TRBJ1-2 and TRBJ2-5.

The same data also went into a second study, on T cells in Graves' hyperthyroidism and ophthalmopathy. That source adds: The HTBI set primed first-round TCR CDR3 RT-PCR.

The sequencing here drew on peripheral blood mononuclear cells (PBMCs), taken at new diagnosis, from a patient treated with antithyroid drugs. The sequence was obtained from a woman younger than 35 with Graves disease. V usage is TRBV7-8 and J usage is TRBJ2-4, with D possibly TRBD2 on 6 matching bases. The CDR3 region has the DNA TGTGCCAGCAGCTTACGGGGGACAAACATTCAGTACTTC. This codes for CASSLRGTNIQYF.